This entry describes one T cell receptor beta chain. The V gene lost 2 bases and the J gene lost 3 bases, with 0 bases spanning the gap. This CDR3 is 12 amino acids long. CDR1 and CDR2 (germline): SGHRS, YFSETQ. This entry belongs to a study of neoadjuvant nivolumab and ipilimumab in lung cancer. Generated by immunoSEQ multiplex PCR, the TCRdb table keeps only in-frame clones and is missing some. The repertoire holds about 15,000 clones, with under 70% as singletons. This receptor was obtained from an adult with non-small cell lung cancer. Specimen: peripheral blood, collected after neoadjuvant nivolumab, alone or with ipilimumab, at or shortly before surgery. The chain employs TRBV5-1 and TRBJ2-6, with unresolved D. CDR3: CASSFGANVLTF. Here the CDR3 DNA reads TGCGCCAGCAGCTTTGGGGCCAACGTCCTGACTTTC.